Described below is a single T cell receptor (beta chain) sequence and its context. The data are from a study of blood T cell repertoires in COVID-19. In the original analysis: The assay estimated nucleated cells by amplifying reference gene primers. Sequencing used immunoSEQ multiplex PCR; TCRdb keeps in-frame clones, though not all of them. D and trimming were read from the DNA, whereas the V and J calls and clone size are those reported in that table. The sample includes hundreds of thousands of clones, under 95% seen only once; the top ten take 2.5% to 4%. V lost 2 bases and J lost 7, with 9 bases in between. Germline V gene sequence: CDR1 SGHKS, CDR2 YYEKEE (reference sequence). The CDR3 has 12 residues.

Sample: peripheral blood. The source of this sequence is a young woman who had recovered from COVID-19. This sequence joins TRBV5-5 and TRBJ1-1; D uncertain. The CDR3 coding sequence is TGTGCCAGCAGCTTATATCCGGGTGAAGCTTTCTTT. The encoded protein is CASSLYPGEAFF.